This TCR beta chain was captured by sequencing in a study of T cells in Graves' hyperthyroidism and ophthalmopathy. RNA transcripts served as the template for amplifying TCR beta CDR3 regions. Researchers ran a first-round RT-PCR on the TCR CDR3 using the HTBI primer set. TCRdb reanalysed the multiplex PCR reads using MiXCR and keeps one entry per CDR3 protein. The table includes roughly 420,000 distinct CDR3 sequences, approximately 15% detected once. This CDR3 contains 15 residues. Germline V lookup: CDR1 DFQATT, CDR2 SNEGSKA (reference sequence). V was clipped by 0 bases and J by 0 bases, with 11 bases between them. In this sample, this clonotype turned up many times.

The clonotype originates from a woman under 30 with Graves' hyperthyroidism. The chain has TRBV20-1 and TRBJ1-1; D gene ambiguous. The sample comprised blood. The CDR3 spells CSARDRLGVNTEAFF. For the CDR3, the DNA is TGCAGTGCTAGAGATCGGCTGGGTGTGAACACTGAAGCTTTCTTT.